This T cell receptor (beta chain) emerged from a study of T cells in Graves' hyperthyroidism and ophthalmopathy. Overall study: Specimen type is peripheral blood, collected at initial diagnosis prior to any treatment.

PBMCs were obtained from about 10 ml fresh peripheral blood. Trimming removed 1 base from V and 5 bases from J, with 12 bases in between. The CDR3 is 15 residues long. CDR1 and CDR2 from the germline V gene are DFQATT and SNEGSKA (reference sequence). This clonotype was seen only a few times. Amplified TCR beta CDR3 regions came from RNA transcripts. HTBI primers were employed in a first-round RT-PCR of the TCR CDR3. In TCRdb, the multiplex PCR reads were re-called with MiXCR into one record per CDR3 protein. Of a few hundred thousand distinct CDR3 sequences detected, around a fifth appear once; the ten largest clones hold roughly 52%.

The chain couples TRBV20-1 to TRBJ1-6, with a weak D call TRBD1 (5 bases). The TCR was taken from a woman in her 50s with Graves' hyperthyroidism. The sequencing input was blood. The CDR3 DNA follows: TGCAGTGCTAGAGTGTCGGGGCGCGATAATTCACCCCTCCACTTT. Translated, it gives CSARVSGRDNSPLHF.